The rows below give T cell receptor beta chains drawn from one sample of a study of blood T cell repertoires in COVID-19. Some clones are missing from TCRdb's copy, which holds only in-frame ones; the method was immunoSEQ multiplex PCR. The profile shows some 180,000 clones, just over 90% of them singletons. The sequencing input was peripheral blood. The receptors stem from a man aged 18 to 30 with COVID-19, enrolled during active disease. CDR3s include the opening cysteine and the closing phenylalanine or tryptophan. The order of the fields is clone size, J gene, D gene, V gene, CDR3 protein, CDR3 DNA. D genes are given only for firm matches. Where a row states a size, it is once, few, many or the class of an expanded clone; other rows omit it.

NA,TRBJ1-2,TRBD1,TRBV14,CASSQDIRGGGDGYTF,TGTGCCAGCAGCCAAGATATCCGAGGGGGCGGAGATGGCTACACCTTC
NA,TRBJ1-5,NA,TRBV7-2,CASSLMAAYSNQPQHF,TGTGCCAGCAGCTTGATGGCGGCCTATAGCAATCAGCCCCAGCATTTT
NA,TRBJ2-7,NA,TRBV28,CAVRSGGREREQYF,TGTGCCGTCCGCTCTGGGGGGCGGGAGCGCGAGCAGTACTTC
NA,TRBJ1-2,NA,TRBV30,CAWSVVNRGGYTF,TGTGCCTGGAGTGTAGTCAATCGAGGAGGCTACACCTTC
NA,TRBJ1-2,TRBD1,TRBV7-3,CASSWSPPTGGIYGYTF,TGTGCCAGCAGCTGGTCCCCCCCAACAGGGGGCATCTATGGCTACACCTTC
NA,TRBJ1-2,TRBD1,TRBV2,CASTNRTGGDGYTF,TGTGCCAGCACCAACCGGACAGGGGGAGATGGCTACACCTTC
NA,TRBJ1-2,TRBD1,TRBV30,CAWSVRTGYGYTF,TGTGCCTGGAGTGTTAGGACAGGCTATGGCTACACCTTC
NA,TRBJ2-3,NA,TRBV7-2,CASSLLASATDTQYF,TGTGCCAGCAGCTTACTAGCTAGCGCCACAGATACGCAGTATTTT
NA,TRBJ2-4,NA,TRBV7-2,CASSLASGAKNIQYF,TGTGCCAGCAGCTTAGCCTCAGGGGCCAAAAACATTCAGTACTTC
NA,TRBJ2-3,TRBD1,TRBV7-8,CASSLRTGVSDTQYF,TGTGCCAGCAGCCTCCGGACAGGGGTATCAGATACGCAGTATTTT
once,TRBJ2-5,NA,TRBV27,CASSYGVETQYF,TGTGCCAGCAGCTACGGAGTCGAGACCCAGTACTTC
NA,TRBJ1-2,TRBD1,TRBV28,CATAGGVSYGYTF,TGTGCCACGGCAGGGGGCGTATCCTATGGCTACACCTTC
NA,TRBJ2-2,NA,TRBV5-6,CASSLPGANTGELFF,TGTGCCAGCAGCTTGCCGGGTGCGAACACCGGGGAGCTGTTTTTT
NA,TRBJ2-7,TRBD1,TRBV30,CAWSRGPDEQYF,TGTGCCTGGAGTAGGGGGCCCGACGAGCAGTACTTC
NA,TRBJ2-3,TRBD1,TRBV14,CASSPLTASDRADTQYF,TGTGCCAGCAGCCCCCTGACAGCCTCCGACAGGGCAGATACGCAGTATTTT
NA,TRBJ1-5,NA,TRBV15,CATSRDSQPQHF,TGTGCCACCAGCAGAGACAGTCAGCCCCAGCATTTT
NA,TRBJ1-2,NA,TRBV6-5,CASTPDAGAAYGYTF,TGTGCCAGCACCCCCGACGCAGGGGCCGCCTATGGCTACACCTTC
NA,TRBJ2-7,TRBD1,TRBV18,CASSPTGVGHEQYF,TGTGCCAGCTCACCGACAGGGGTAGGCCACGAGCAGTACTTC
few,TRBJ1-2,NA,TRBV6-2/TRBV6-3,CASSGGAGFVYGYTF,TGTGCCAGCAGTGGCGGAGCAGGGTTTGTCTATGGCTACACCTTC
NA,TRBJ2-7,TRBD2,TRBV25-1,CASSDVGRAPSYEQYF,TGTGCCAGCAGTGACGTCGGGAGGGCTCCTTCCTACGAGCAGTACTTC
NA,TRBJ2-3,NA,TRBV23-1,CASSATTGTDTQYF,TGCGCCAGCAGTGCTACCACCGGGACAGATACGCAGTATTTT
NA,TRBJ2-1,TRBD1,TRBV2,CVRPGQGGNEQFF,TGTGTCCGACCGGGACAGGGGGGGAATGAGCAGTTCTTC
NA,TRBJ2-3,TRBD2,TRBV3-1/TRBV3-2,CASPKTGLAGGGWTDTQYF,TGTGCCAGCCCCAAGACGGGACTAGCGGGTGGAGGATGGACAGATACGCAGTATTTT
NA,TRBJ2-3,NA,TRBV21-1,CASSKMDRGGTDTQYF,TGTGCCAGCAGCAAGATGGACAGGGGAGGCACAGATACGCAGTATTTT
once,TRBJ2-7,NA,TRBV14,CASSRSTPSWQYF,TGTGCCAGCAGCCGATCGACACCTTCGTGGCAGTACTTC
once,TRBJ2-2,NA,TRBV11-2,CASSQGRGGELFF,TGTGCCAGCAGCCAGGGAAGGGGCGGGGAGCTGTTTTTT
NA,TRBJ2-2,TRBD2,TRBV12-5,CASGLAPSGSHTGELFF,TGTGCTAGTGGTTTGGCTCCTAGCGGGAGTCACACCGGGGAGCTGTTTTTT
NA,TRBJ1-5,NA,TRBV7-2,CASSLGGAGPQHF,TGTGCCAGCAGCTTAGGTGGGGCCGGGCCCCAGCATTTT
NA,TRBJ2-7,NA,TRBV6-2/TRBV6-3,CASSASGSSYEQYF,TGTGCCAGCAGTGCAAGCGGTAGCTCCTACGAGCAGTACTTC
NA,TRBJ2-1,TRBD2,TRBV5-6,CASSLSGLGRGNEQFF,TGTGCCAGCAGCCTCTCTGGACTAGGCCGAGGTAATGAGCAGTTCTTC